This T cell receptor (beta chain) stems from a study of blood T cell repertoires in COVID-19. Study as a whole: Samples representing acute and convalescent COVID-19 were sourced from the United States, Italy and Spain.

The CDR3 sequence is 16 residues long. V shed 2 bases, J shed 4 bases, and the junction held 9 bases outside the gene matches. The germline CDR1 and CDR2 sequences are SGDLS and YYNGEE. Source study methods: Estimation of nucleated cell counts relied on the amplification of reference gene primers. The table came from immunoSEQ multiplex PCR; TCRdb's copy has only in-frame clones and leaves some out. D and trimming were read from the DNA, whereas the V and J calls and clone size are those reported in that table. The table has around 200,000 clones, around nine tenths seen once; the top ten hold 1.5% to 2%.

Sequencing used peripheral blood. This clonotype originated in a man younger than 35 with active or convalescent COVID-19. The gene calls are TRBV9 and TRBJ2-7; the match to TRBD2 covers 10 bases. CDR3 loop: CASSVLVLAGKYEQYF. CDR3 DNA: TGTGCCAGCAGCGTTTTGGTACTAGCGGGGAAATACGAGCAGTACTTC.